What follows is one T cell receptor (beta chain) and its context. Antigen specificity is unknown. The repertoire was sequenced with immunoSEQ multiplex PCR; TCRdb's copy has only in-frame clones and lacks some. The data hold nearly 9,500 clones, with almost 85% observed a single time. Germline V CDR1 and CDR2: LGHNA, YSLEER. J was trimmed by 0 bases and V by 0 bases; bases with no gene match: 8. This CDR3 has 19 amino acids. The data were obtained in a study of tumor-infiltrating lymphocytes in localized non-small cell lung cancer. Study information: Some samples were collected after neoadjuvant chemotherapy; smokers, never-smokers and several histologies were included.

Findings and caveats of the study: Higher tumor T cell infiltration than in uninvolved lung was supported by TCRbeta sequencing. No T-cell fraction difference was seen between IM1 and IM2 tumors.

The gene calls are TRBV4-3 and TRBJ2-3, with 11 nucleotides matching TRBD2. The sample was uninvolved lung tissue not adjacent to the tumor. This TCR was recovered from a human donor with non-small cell lung cancer. CDR3 region: CASSQDGATSGTSTDTQYF. In nucleotides, the CDR3 is TGCGCCAGCAGCCAAGATGGGGCGACTAGCGGGACTAGCACAGATACGCAGTATTTT.